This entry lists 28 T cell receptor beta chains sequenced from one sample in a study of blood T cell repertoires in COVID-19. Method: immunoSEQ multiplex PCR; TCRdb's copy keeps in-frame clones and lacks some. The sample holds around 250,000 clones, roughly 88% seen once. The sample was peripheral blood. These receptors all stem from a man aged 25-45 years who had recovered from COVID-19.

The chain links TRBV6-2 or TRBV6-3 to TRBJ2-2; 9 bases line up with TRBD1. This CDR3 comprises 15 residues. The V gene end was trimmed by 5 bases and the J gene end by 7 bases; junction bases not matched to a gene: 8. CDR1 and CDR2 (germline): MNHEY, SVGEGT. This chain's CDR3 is CASSTNRGRRGELFF. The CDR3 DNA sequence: TGTGCCAGCAGTACTAACAGGGGGCGGCGCGGGGAGCTGTTTTTT.

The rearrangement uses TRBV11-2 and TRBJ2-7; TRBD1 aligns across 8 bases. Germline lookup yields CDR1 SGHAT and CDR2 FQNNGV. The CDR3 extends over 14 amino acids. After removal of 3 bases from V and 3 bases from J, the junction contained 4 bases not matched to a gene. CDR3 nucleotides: TGTGCCAGCAGCTTTTTCGGACAGGGCTACGAGCAGTACTTC. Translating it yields CASSFFGQGYEQYF.

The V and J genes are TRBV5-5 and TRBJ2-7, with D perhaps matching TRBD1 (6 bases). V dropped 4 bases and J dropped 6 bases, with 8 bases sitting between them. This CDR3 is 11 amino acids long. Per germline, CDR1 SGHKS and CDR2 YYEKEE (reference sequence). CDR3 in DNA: TGTGCCAGCAGCCTCAGGGGCGAGCAGTACTTC. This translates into CASSLRGEQYF.

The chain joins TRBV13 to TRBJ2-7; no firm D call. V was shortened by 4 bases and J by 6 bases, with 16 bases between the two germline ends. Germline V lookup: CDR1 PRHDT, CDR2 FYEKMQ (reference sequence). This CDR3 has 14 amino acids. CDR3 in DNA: TGTGCCAGCAGCTCAACGAACACAGTGGGCGAGCAGTACTTC. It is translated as CASSSTNTVGEQYF.

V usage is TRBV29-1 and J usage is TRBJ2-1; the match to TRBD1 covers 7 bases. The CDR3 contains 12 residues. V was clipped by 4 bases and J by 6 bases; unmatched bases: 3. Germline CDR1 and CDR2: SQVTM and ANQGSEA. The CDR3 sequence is CSVGRQGNEQFF. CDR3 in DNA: TGCAGCGTTGGACGACAGGGCAATGAGCAGTTCTTC.

CDR3: CASSFRDRVFQETQYF. DNA for the CDR3: TGCGCCAGCAGCTTCCGGGACAGGGTATTCCAAGAGACCCAGTACTTC. The rearrangement uses TRBV5-1 and TRBJ2-5; 9 bases match TRBD1. CDR3 length equals 16 residues. Trimming took 2 bases from V and 1 from J; bases not matched to a gene: 6. The V gene's germline CDR1 is SGHRS and CDR2 YFSETQ.

The CDR3 nucleotides read TGTGCCAGCAGCTTGTGGGGGGACCATAATACGCAGTATTTT. This gives the protein CASSLWGDHNTQYF. This chain uses TRBV5-8 with TRBJ2-3, with D possibly being TRBD2 (6 bases). Germline V CDR1 and CDR2: SGHTS, YDEGEE. The CDR3 extends over 14 amino acids. Trimming removed 1 base from V and 7 bases from J, with 13 bases in between.

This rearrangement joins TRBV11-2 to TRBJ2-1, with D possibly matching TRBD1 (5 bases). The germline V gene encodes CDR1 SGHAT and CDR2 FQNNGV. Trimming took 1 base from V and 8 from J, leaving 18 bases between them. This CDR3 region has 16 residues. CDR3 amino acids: CASSLVPGLASDEQFF. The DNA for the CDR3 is TGTGCCAGCAGCTTAGTTCCAGGGTTGGCAAGCGATGAGCAGTTCTTC.

The CDR3: CASSARQGSGANVLTF. For the CDR3, the DNA is TGTGCCAGCAGTGCAAGACAGGGCTCTGGGGCCAACGTCCTGACTTTC. The genes are TRBV6-1 and TRBJ2-6; 7 bases align to TRBD1. Germline loops: CDR1 MNHNS, CDR2 SASEGT. The CDR3 loop spans 16 amino acids. With 4 bases clipped from V and 0 bases from J, the junction kept 3 bases outside the gene matches.

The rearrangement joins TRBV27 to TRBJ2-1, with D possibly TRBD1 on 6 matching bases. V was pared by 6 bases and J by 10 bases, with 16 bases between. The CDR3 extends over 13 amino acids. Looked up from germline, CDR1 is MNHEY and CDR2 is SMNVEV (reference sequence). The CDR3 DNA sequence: TGTGCCAGCAGGGACAGCTCCTGGGTGGAGCAGTTCTTC. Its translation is CASRDSSWVEQFF.

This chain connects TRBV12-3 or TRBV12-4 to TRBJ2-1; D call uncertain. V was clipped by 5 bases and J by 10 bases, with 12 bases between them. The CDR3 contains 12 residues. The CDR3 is CASSPDSQEQFF. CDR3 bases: TGTGCCAGCAGTCCTGACTCCCAGGAGCAGTTCTTC.

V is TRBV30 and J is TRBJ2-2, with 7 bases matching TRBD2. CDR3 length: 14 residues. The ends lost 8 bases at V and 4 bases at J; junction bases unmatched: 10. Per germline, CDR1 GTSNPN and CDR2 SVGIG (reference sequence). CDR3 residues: CARDSGVGTGELFF. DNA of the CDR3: TGTGCCCGCGACAGCGGGGTGGGCACCGGGGAGCTGTTTTTT. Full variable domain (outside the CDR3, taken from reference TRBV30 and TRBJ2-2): SQTIHQWPATLVQPVGSPLSLECTVEGTSNPNLYWYRQAAGRGLQLLFYSVGIGQISSEVPQNLSASRPQDRQFILSSKKLLLSDSGFYLCARDSGVGTGELFFGEGSRLTVL.

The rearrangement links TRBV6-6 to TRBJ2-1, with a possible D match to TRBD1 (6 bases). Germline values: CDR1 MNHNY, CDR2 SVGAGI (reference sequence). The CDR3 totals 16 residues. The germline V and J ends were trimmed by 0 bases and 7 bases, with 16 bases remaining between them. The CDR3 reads CASSYSTLFTGNEQFF. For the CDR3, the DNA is TGTGCCAGCAGTTACTCAACTCTTTTCACAGGGAATGAGCAGTTCTTC.

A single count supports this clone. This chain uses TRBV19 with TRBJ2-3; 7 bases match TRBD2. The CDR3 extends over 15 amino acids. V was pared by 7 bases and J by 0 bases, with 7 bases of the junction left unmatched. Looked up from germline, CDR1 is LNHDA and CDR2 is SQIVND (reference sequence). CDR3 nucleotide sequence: TGTGCCAGTAACGAAATAGCGGGTAGCACAGATACGCAGTATTTT. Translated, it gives CASNEIAGSTDTQYF.

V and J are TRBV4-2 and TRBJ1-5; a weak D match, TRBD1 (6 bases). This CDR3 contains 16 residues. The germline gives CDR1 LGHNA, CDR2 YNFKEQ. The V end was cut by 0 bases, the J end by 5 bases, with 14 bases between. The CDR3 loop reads CASSQEAGEGDQPQHF. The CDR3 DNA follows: TGTGCCAGCAGCCAAGAGGCAGGGGAAGGGGATCAGCCCCAGCATTTT.

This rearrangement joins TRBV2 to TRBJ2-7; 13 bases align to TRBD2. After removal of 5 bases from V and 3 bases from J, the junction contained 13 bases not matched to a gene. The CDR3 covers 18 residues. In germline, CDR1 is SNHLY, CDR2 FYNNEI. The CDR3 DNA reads TGTGCCAGCAGTTACACAGGGCGGACTAGCGGGGGATTCTACGAGCAGTACTTC. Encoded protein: CASSYTGRTSGGFYEQYF.

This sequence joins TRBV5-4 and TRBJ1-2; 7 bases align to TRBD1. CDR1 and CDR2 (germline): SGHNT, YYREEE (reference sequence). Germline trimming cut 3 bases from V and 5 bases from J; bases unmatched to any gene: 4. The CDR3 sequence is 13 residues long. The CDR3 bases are TGTGCCAGCAGCTCGGGACAGCTATATGGCTACACCTTC. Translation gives CASSSGQLYGYTF.

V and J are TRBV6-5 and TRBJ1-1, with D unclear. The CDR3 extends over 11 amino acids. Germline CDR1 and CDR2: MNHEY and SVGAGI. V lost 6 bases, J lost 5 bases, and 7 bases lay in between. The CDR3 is CASSLWTEAFF. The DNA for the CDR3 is TGTGCCAGCAGCCTATGGACTGAAGCTTTCTTT.

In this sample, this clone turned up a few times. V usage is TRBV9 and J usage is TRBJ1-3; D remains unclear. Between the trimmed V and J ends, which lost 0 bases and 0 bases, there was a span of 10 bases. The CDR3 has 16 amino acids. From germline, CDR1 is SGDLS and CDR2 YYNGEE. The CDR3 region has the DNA TGTGCCAGCAGCGTAGAACTCGCGAGCTCTGGAAACACCATATATTTT. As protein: CASSVELASSGNTIYF.

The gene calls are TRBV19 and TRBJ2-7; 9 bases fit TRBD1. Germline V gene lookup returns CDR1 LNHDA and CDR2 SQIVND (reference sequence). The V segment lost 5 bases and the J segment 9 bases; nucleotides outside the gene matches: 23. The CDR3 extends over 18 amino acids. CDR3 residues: CASSSSGTGLSGQVGQYF. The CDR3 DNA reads TGTGCCAGTAGTTCCTCCGGGACAGGGCTTTCTGGTCAGGTTGGGCAGTACTTC.

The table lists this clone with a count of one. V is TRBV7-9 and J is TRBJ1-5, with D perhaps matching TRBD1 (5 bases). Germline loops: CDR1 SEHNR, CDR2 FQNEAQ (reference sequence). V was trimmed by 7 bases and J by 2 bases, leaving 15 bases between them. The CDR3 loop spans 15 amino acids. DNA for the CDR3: TGTGCCAGCATCCGATCAGGGTCGGGCAATCAGCCCCAGCATTTT. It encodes CASIRSGSGNQPQHF.

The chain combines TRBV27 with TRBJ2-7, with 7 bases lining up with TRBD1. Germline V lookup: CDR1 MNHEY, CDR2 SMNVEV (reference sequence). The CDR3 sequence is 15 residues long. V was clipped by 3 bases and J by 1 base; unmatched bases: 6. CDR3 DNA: TGTGCCAGCAGTTTCATAACAGGGGCTTCCTACGAGCAGTACTTC. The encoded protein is CASSFITGASYEQYF.

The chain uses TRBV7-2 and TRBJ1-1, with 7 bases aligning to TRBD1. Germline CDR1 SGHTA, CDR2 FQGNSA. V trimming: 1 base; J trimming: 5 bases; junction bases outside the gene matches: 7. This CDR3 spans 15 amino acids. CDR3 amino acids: CASSLGGQGVTEAFF. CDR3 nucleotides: TGTGCCAGCAGCTTAGGGGGGCAGGGGGTAACTGAAGCTTTCTTT.

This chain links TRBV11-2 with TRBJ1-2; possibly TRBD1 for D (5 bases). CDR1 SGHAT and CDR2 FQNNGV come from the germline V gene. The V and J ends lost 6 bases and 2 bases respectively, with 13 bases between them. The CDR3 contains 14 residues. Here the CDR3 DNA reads TGTGCCAGCAGACATTCAGGGTTGAACTATGGCTACACCTTC. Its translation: CASRHSGLNYGYTF.

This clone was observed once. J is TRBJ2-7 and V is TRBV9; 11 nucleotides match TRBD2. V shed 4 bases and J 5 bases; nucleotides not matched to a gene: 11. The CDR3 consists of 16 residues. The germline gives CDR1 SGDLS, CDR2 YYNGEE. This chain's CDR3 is CASSRGLAAPPDEQYF. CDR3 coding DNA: TGTGCCAGCAGCCGGGGACTAGCGGCACCCCCCGACGAGCAGTACTTC.

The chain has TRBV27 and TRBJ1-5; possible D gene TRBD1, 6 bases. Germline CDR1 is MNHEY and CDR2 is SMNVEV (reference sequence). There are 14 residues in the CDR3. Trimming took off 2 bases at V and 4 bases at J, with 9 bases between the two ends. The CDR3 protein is CASSLLQGNQPQHF. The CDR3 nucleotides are TGTGCCAGCAGTTTACTCCAGGGGAATCAGCCCCAGCATTTT.

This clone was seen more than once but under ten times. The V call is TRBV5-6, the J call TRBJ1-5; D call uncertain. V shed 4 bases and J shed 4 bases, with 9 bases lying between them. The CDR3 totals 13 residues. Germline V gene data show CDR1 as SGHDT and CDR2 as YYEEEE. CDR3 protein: CASSPGVNQPQHF. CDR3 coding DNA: TGTGCCAGCAGCCCGGGAGTGAATCAGCCCCAGCATTTT.

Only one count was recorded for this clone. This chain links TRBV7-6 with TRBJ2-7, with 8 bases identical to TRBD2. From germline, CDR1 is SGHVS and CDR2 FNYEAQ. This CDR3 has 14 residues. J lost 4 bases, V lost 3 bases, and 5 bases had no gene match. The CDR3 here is CASSFGEREYEQYF. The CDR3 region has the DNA TGTGCCAGCAGCTTTGGGGAGCGGGAGTACGAGCAGTACTTC.